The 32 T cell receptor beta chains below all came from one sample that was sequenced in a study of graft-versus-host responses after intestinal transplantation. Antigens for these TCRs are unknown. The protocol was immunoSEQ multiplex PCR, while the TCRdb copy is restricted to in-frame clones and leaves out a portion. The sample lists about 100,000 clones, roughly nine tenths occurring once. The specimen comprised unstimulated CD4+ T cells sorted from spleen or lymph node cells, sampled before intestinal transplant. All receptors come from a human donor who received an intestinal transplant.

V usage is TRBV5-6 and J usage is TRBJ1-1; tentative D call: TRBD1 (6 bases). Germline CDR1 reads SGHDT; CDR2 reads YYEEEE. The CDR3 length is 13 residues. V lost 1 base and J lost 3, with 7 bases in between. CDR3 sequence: CASSLRGYTEAFF. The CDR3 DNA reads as TGTGCCAGCAGCTTGAGGGGGTACACTGAAGCTTTCTTT.

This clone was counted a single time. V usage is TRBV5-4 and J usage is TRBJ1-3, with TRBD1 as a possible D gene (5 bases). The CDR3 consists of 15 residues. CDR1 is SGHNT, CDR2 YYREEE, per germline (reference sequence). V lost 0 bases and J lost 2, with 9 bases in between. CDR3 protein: CASSLAAGTGNTIYF. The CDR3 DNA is TGTGCCAGCAGCTTGGCCGCAGGGACTGGAAACACCATATATTTT.

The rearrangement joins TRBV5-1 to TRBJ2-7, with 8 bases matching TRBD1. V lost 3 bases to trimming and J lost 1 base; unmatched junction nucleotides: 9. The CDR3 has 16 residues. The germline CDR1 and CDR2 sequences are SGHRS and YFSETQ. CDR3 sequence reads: CASSSGPGQASYEQYF. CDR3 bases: TGCGCCAGCAGCTCAGGACCGGGACAGGCATCCTACGAGCAGTACTTC.

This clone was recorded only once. CDR3 sequence: CATSRLFRRVVDYEQYF. The CDR3 bases are TGTGCCACCAGCAGATTATTCCGGCGGGTGGTTGACTACGAGCAGTACTTC. The chain links TRBV15 to TRBJ2-7, with D perhaps matching TRBD2 (5 bases). CDR1 and CDR2 (germline): LNHNV, YYDKDF (reference sequence). This CDR3 spans 17 amino acids. V shed 2 bases and J shed 3 bases, with 20 bases lying between them.

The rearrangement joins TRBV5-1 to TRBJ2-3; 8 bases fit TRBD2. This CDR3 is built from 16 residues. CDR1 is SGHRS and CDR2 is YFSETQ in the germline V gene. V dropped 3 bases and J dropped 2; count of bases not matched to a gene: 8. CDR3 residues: CASSWVGGRTTDTQYF. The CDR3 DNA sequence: TGCGCCAGCAGCTGGGTGGGCGGGAGGACCACAGATACGCAGTATTTT.

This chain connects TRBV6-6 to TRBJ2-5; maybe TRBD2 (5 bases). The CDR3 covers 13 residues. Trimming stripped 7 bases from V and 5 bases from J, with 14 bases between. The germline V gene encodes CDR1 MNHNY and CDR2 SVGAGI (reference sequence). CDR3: CASIRSTGETQYF. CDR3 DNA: TGTGCCAGCATCAGAAGCACGGGGGAGACCCAGTACTTC.

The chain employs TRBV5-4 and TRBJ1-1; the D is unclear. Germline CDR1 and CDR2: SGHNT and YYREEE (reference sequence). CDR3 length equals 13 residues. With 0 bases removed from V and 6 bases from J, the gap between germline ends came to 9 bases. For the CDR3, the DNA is TGTGCCAGCAGCTTGGATTCAAGATCTGAAGCTTTCTTT. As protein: CASSLDSRSEAFF. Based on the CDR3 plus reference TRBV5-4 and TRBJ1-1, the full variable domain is ETGVTQSPTHLIKTRGQQVTLRCSSQSGHNTVSWYQQALGQGPQFIFQYYREEENGRGNFPPRFSGLQFPNYSSELNVNALELDDSALYLCASSLDSRSEAFFGQGTRLTVV.

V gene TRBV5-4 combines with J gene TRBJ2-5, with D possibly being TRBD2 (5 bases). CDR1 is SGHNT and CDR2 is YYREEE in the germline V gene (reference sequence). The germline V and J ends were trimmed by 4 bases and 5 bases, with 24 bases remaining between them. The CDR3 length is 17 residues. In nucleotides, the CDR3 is TGTGCCAGCAGCCCCGCCGCGGGCCAAAGATCGGGGGAGACCCAGTACTTC. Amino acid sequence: CASSPAAGQRSGETQYF.

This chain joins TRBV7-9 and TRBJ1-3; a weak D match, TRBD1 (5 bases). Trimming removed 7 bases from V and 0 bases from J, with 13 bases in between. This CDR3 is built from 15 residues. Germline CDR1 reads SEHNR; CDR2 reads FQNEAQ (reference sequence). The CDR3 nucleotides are TGTGCCAGCACCTCATCAGGGAGCTCTGGAAACACCATATATTTT. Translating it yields CASTSSGSSGNTIYF.

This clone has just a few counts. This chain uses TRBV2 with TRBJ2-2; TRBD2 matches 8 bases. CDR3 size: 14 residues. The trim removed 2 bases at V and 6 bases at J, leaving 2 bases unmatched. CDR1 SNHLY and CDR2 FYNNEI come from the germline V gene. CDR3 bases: TGTGCCAGCAGTGAAAGGACTAGCCCCGGGGAGCTGTTTTTT. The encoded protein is CASSERTSPGELFF.

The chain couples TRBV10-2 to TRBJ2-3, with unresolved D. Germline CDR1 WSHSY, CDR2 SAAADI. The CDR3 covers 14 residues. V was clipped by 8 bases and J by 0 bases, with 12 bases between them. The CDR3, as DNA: TGCGCCAGCCTTGGGTCGACCAGCACAGATACGCAGTATTTT. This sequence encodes CASLGSTSTDTQYF.

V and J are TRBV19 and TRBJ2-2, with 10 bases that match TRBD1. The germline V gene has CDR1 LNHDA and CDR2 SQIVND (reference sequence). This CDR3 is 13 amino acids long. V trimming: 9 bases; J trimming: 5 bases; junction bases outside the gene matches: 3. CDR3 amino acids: CASDRGRTGELFF. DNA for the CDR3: TGTGCCAGCGACAGGGGGCGGACCGGGGAGCTGTTTTTT.

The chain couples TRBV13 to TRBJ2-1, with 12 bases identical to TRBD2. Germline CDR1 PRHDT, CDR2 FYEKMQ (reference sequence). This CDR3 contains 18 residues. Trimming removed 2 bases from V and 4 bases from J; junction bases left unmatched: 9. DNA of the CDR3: TGTGCCAGCAGCTTAACCCCTCCACTAGCGGGGGGTTACAATGAGCAGTTCTTC. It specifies CASSLTPPLAGGYNEQFF.

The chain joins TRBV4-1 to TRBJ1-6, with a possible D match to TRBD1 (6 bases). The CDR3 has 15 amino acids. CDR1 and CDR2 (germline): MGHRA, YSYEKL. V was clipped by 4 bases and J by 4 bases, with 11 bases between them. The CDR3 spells CASSPPGQYNSPLHF. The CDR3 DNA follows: TGCGCCAGCAGCCCACCGGGACAATATAATTCACCCCTCCACTTT.

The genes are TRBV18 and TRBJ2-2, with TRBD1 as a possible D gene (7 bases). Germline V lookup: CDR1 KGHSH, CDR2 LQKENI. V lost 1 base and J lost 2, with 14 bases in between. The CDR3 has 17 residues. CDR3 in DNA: TGTGCCAGCTCACCACGAGGGGGCGGGACAAACACCGGGGAGCTGTTTTTT. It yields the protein CASSPRGGGTNTGELFF.

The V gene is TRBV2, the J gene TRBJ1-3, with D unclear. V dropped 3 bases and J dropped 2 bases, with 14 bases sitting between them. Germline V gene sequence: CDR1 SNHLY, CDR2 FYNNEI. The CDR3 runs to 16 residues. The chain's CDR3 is CASSDLLGGPGNTIYF. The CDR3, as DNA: TGTGCCAGCAGTGACCTCCTTGGAGGACCTGGAAACACCATATATTTT. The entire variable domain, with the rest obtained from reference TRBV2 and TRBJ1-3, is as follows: EPEVTQTPSHQVTQMGQEVILRCVPISNHLYFYWYRQILGQKVEFLVSFYNNEISEKSEIFDDQFSVERPDGSNFTLKIRSTKLEDSAMYFCASSDLLGGPGNTIYFGEGSWLTVV.

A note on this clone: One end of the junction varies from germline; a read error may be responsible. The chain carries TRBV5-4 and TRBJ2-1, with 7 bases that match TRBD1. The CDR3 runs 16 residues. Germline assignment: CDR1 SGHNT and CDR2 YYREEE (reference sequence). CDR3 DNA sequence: TGTGCCAGCAGCCCCGACAGGGTCGGGTCCTACAATGAGCAGCTCTTC. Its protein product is CASSPDRVGSYNEQLF.

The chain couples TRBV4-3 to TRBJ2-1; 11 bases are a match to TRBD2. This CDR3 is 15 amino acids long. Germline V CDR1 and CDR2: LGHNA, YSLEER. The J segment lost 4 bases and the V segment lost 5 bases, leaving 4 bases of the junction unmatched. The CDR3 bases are TGCGCCAGCAGCTCCGGGACTAGCGGTTACAATGAGCAGTTCTTC. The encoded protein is CASSSGTSGYNEQFF.

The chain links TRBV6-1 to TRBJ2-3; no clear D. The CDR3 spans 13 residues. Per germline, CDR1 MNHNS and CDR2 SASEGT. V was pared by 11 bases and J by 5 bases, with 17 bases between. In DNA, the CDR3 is TGTGCCGTGCCCGGTAGTCGCGTAGATACGCAGTATTTT. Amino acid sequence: CAVPGSRVDTQYF.

CDR3 sequence reads: CSVEGQGVYGYTF. The CDR3, as DNA: TGCAGCGTTGAGGGACAGGGCGTCTATGGCTACACCTTC. V usage is TRBV29-1 and J usage is TRBJ1-2; 9 nucleotides line up with TRBD1. V lost 3 bases to trimming and J lost 4 bases; unmatched junction nucleotides: 3. CDR3 length equals 13 residues. The germline gives CDR1 SQVTM, CDR2 ANQGSEA.

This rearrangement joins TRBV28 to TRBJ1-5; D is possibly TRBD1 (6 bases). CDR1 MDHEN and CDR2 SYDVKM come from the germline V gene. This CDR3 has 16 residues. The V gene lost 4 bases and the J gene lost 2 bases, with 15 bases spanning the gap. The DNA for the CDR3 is TGTGCCAGCAGTTCAACAGGGTTGGGAGGCAATCAGCCCCAGCATTTT. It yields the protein CASSSTGLGGNQPQHF. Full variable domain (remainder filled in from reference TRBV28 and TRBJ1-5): DVKVTQSSRYLVKRTGEKVFLECVQDMDHENMFWYRQDPGLGLRLIYFSYDVKMKEKGDIPEGYSVSREKKERFSLILESASTNQTSMYLCASSSTGLGGNQPQHFGDGTRLSIL.

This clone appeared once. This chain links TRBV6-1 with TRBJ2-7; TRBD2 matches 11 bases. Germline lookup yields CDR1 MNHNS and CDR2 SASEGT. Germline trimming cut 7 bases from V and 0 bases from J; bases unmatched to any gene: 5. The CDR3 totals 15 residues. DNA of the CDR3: TGTGCCAGCAAGGCCGGGACTAGCGGCTCCTACGAGCAGTACTTC. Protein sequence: CASKAGTSGSYEQYF.

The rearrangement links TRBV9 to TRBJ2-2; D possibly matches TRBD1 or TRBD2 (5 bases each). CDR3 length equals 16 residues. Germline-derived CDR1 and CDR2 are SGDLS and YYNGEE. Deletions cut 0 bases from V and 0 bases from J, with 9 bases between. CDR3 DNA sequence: TGTGCCAGCAGCGTAGGGGACCCGACGAACACCGGGGAGCTGTTTTTT. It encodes CASSVGDPTNTGELFF.

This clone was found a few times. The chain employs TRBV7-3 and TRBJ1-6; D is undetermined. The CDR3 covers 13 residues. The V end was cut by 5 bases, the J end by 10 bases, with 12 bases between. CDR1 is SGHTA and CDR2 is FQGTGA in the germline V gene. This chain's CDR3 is CASSQSRGSPLHF. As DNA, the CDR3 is TGTGCCAGCAGCCAGTCCCGAGGGTCACCCCTCCACTTT.

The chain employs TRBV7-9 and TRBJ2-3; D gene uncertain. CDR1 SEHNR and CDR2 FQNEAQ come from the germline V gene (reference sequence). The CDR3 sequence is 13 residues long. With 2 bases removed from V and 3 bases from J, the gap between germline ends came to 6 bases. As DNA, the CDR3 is TGTGCCAGCAGCTTATTAGAAACAGATACGCAGTATTTT. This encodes CASSLLETDTQYF.

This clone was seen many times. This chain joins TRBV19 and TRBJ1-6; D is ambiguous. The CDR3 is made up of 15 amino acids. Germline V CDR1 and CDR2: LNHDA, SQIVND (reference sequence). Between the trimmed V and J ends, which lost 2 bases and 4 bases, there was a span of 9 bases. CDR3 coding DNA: TGTGCCAGTAGTATACGCAGTCTTTATAATTCACCCCTCCACTTT. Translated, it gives CASSIRSLYNSPLHF.

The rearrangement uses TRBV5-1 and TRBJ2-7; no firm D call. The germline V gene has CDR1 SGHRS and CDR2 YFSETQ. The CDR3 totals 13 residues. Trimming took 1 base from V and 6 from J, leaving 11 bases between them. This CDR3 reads CASSLYREFEQYF. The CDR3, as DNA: TGCGCCAGCAGCTTGTACCGTGAGTTCGAGCAGTACTTC.

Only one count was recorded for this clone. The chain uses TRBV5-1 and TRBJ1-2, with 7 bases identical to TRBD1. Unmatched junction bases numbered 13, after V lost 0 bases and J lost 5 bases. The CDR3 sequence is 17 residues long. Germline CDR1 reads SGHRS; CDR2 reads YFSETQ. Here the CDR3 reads CASSLGAEGRGVYGYTF. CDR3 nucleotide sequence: TGCGCCAGCAGCTTGGGGGCCGAGGGCAGGGGGGTTTATGGCTACACCTTC.

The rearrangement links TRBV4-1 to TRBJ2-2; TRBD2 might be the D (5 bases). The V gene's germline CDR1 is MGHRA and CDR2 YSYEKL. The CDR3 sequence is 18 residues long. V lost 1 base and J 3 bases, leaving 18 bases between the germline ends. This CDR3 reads CASSQVGAGVWYTGELFF. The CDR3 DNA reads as TGCGCCAGCAGCCAAGTGGGTGCCGGGGTATGGTACACCGGGGAGCTGTTTTTT.

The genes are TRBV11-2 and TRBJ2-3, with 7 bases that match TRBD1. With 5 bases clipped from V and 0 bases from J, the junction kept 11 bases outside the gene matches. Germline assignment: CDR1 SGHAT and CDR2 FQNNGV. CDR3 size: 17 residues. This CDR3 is CASSKSVGTVSTDTQYF. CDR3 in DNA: TGTGCCAGCAGCAAGTCAGTCGGGACAGTGAGCACAGATACGCAGTATTTT.

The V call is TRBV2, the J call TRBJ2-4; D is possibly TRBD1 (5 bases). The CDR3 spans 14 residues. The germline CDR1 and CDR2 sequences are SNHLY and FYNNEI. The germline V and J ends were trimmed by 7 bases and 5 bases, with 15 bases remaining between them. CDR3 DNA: TGTGCCAGCAAGCTAGGATGGGGCCAAAACATTCAGTACTTC. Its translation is CASKLGWGQNIQYF.

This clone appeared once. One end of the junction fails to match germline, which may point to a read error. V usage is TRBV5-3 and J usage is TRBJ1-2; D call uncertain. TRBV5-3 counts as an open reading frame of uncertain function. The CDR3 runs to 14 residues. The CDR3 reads CASSLYTANYGYTF. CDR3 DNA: TGTGCCAGCAGCTTGTACACTGCTAACTATGGCTACACCTTC.